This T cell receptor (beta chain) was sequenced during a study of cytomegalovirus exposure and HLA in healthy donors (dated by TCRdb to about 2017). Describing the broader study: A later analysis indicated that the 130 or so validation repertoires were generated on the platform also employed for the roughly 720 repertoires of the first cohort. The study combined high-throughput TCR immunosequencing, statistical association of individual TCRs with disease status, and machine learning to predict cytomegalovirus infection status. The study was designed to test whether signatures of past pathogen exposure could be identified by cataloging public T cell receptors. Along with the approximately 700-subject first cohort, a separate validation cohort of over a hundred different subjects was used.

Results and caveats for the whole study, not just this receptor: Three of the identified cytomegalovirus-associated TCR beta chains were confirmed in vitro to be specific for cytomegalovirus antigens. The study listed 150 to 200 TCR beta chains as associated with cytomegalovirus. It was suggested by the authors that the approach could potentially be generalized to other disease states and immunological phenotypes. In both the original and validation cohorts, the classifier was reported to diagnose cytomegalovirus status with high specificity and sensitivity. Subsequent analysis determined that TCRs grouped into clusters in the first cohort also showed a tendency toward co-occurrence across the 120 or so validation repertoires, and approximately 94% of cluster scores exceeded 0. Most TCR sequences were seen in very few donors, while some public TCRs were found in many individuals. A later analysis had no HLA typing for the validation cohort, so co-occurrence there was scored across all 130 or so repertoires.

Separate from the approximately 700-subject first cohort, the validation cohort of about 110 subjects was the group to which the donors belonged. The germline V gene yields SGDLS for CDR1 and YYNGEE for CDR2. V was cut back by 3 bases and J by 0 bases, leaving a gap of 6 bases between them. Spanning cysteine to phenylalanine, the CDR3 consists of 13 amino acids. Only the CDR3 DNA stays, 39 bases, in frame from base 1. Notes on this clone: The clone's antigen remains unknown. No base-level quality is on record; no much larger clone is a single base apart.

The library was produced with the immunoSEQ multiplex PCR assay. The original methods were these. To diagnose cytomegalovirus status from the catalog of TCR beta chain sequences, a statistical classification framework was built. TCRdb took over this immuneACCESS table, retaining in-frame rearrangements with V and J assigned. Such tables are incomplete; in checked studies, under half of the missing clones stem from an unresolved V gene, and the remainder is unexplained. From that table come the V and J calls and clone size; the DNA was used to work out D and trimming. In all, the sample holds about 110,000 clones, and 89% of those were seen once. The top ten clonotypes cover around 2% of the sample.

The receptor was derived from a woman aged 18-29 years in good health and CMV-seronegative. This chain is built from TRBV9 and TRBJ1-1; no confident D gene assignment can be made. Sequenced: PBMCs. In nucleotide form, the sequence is TGTGCCAGCAGCGAACTAATGAACACTGAAGCTTTCTTT. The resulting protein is CASSELMNTEAFF.